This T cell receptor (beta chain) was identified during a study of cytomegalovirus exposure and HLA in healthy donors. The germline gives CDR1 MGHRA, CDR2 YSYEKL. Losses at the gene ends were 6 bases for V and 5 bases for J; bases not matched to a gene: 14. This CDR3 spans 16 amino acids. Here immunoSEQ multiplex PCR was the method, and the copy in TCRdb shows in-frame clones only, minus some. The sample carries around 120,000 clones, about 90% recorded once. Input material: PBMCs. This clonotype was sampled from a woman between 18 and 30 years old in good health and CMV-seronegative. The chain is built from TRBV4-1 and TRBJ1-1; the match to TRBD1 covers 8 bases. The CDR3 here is CASRGLRGQAGTEAFF. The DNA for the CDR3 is TGCGCCAGCAGGGGACTAAGGGGACAGGCTGGGACTGAAGCTTTCTTT.